This TCR beta chain was recovered during a study of T cell repertoires in cytomegalovirus infection. Via MiXCR, TCRdb re-called the reads, giving one row per CDR3 protein. The table lists approximately 500,000 distinct CDR3 sequences, about 33% of them singletons. The CDR3 is made up of 14 amino acids. CDR1 is MNHEY, CDR2 SVGEGT, per germline. V lost 4 bases and J lost 2, with 12 bases in between. This clonotype was observed a handful of times. As yet, its antigen is unknown. This receptor was obtained from a human donor in good health (CMV status not recorded). Some clones in this sample may be carry-over from other donors' samples. J is TRBJ2-7 and V is TRBV6-2 or TRBV6-3; no firm D call. Source: cultured PBMCs, taken from culture after CMV antigen stimulation. CDR3 DNA: TGTGCCAGCAGTTTCCCCGGACGTCCCTACGAGCAGTACTTC. Translation: CASSFPGRPYEQYF.